This entry lists 5 T cell receptor beta chains sequenced from one sample in a study of blood T cell repertoires in COVID-19. Generated by immunoSEQ multiplex PCR, the TCRdb table keeps only in-frame clones and is missing some. There are under 250,000 clones in the sample; about nine tenths occur only once, and about 9.9% lies in the top ten. Input material: peripheral blood. The receptors stem from a man aged 45-65 years with COVID-19, enrolled during active disease.

The chain uses TRBV19 and TRBJ1-5; D may be TRBD1 (6 bases). With 2 bases removed from V and 2 bases from J, the gap between germline ends came to 10 bases. The germline V gene encodes CDR1 LNHDA and CDR2 SQIVND (reference sequence). The CDR3 totals 15 residues. This CDR3 reads CASSIMGAGNQPQHF. The CDR3 DNA is TGTGCCAGTAGTATAATGGGGGCTGGCAATCAGCCCCAGCATTTT.

V and J are TRBV5-4 and TRBJ2-7, with 7 positions matching TRBD1. The J segment lost 0 bases and the V segment lost 0 bases, leaving 6 bases of the junction unmatched. This CDR3 is built from 16 residues. From germline, CDR1 is SGHNT and CDR2 YYREEE (reference sequence). CDR3: CASSLAGTALSYEQYF. The CDR3 DNA follows: TGTGCCAGCAGCTTGGCCGGGACAGCGCTCTCCTACGAGCAGTACTTC.

This clone was seen a handful of times. The chain combines TRBV11-2 with TRBJ2-7; D is unclear. V was cut by 0 bases and J by 0 bases, with 12 bases left in between. This CDR3 has 16 amino acids. The germline gives CDR1 SGHAT, CDR2 FQNNGV. The CDR3 loop reads CASSLDLDRNSYEQYF. The CDR3 nucleotides read TGTGCCAGCAGCTTAGACCTAGACCGAAACTCCTACGAGCAGTACTTC.

V is TRBV5-5 and J is TRBJ2-5; TRBD2 agrees at 7 bases. Germline CDR1 and CDR2: SGHKS and YYEKEE (reference sequence). The CDR3 is 16 residues long. J lost 4 bases, V lost 0 bases, and 9 bases had no gene match. Here the CDR3 reads CASSLELGRGLETQYF. In DNA form, the CDR3 reads TGTGCCAGCAGCTTGGAGCTTGGGAGGGGCTTAGAGACCCAGTACTTC.

J is TRBJ1-3 and V is TRBV5-4; weak D call: TRBD1 (6 bases). CDR1 is SGHNT, CDR2 YYREEE, per germline (reference sequence). The CDR3 loop spans 16 amino acids. V lost 3 bases and J 0 bases, leaving 13 bases between the germline ends. The CDR3 here is CASSSTGWDSGNTIYF. The DNA of the CDR3 is TGTGCCAGCAGCTCGACAGGATGGGACTCTGGAAACACCATATATTTT.